This is a list of T cell receptor beta chains from one sample in a study of T cells after yellow fever vaccination. TCRdb ran MiXCR on the 5' RACE reads and lists one entry per CDR3 protein. The sample yields about 350,000 distinct CDR3 sequences, over 4% seen once. The sequencing used PBMCs, collected 5 days after the yellow fever booster vaccination. The receptor source for this set is a man aged 18 to 29 who received the YFV17D yellow fever vaccine. CDR3s leave out the opening cysteine and the closing phenylalanine or tryptophan.

j_call,v_call,cdr3_aa
TRBJ1-2,TRBV10-3,AISEPRQRNYGYT
TRBJ1-5,TRBV12-3/TRBV12-4,ASNRGGRPSNQPQH
TRBJ2-5,TRBV7-9,ASSLVGPRGGETQY
TRBJ1-5,TRBV10-3,AISESVAGNQPQH
TRBJ1-6,TRBV5-1,ASSRGGETGVSPLH
TRBJ2-5,TRBV7-7,ASSPRGSQETQY
TRBJ2-1,TRBV6-5,ATTLGLAGGLEQF
TRBJ1-1,TRBV29-1,SVVLTGVLPF
TRBJ2-3,TRBV5-1,ASSLEGITDTQY
TRBJ1-1,TRBV4-1,ASSHLSYTEAF
TRBJ2-7,TRBV4-1,ASSQGTKTSYEQY
TRBJ2-5,TRBV5-1,ASSLEGRSQETQY
TRBJ1-2,TRBV5-1,ASSLVSAGINGYT
TRBJ1-1,TRBV19,ASSDHPRDEAF
TRBJ1-5,TRBV19,ASSTRTDQPQH
TRBJ1-2,TRBV7-2,ASSLGNVYGYT
TRBJ1-3,TRBV28,ASGKDGNTIY
TRBJ2-1,TRBV4-3,ASSSGLAGAYNEQF
TRBJ2-5,TRBV6-5,ASRGRNQETQY
TRBJ1-1,TRBV24-1,ATTSREGTEAF
TRBJ2-2,TRBV6-5,ASSYSVGGTGELF
TRBJ2-7,TRBV15,ATSREAGGYEQY
TRBJ2-3,TRBV6-2/TRBV6-3,ASTDYVPGAYTDTQY